This record looks at one TCR beta chain sequence and its context. No cognate antigen has been identified for it. Base qualities were left out, and no much larger clone turns up one base away. This sample is drawn from a study of shared clonotypes between healthy human individuals (dated by TCRdb to 2018 to 2021). With respect to the entire study: The cohort included three men and a couple of women between 18 and 49 years of age. Libraries were prepared and TCR repertoires were sequenced by different laboratories using diverse techniques, in order to increase sequencing depth and limit assay-specific biases. To estimate repertoire size and how much clonotypes are shared between individuals, the study performed deep sequencing of blood TCR repertoires from five healthy adults. For each donor, CD4 naive and CD4 memory were each run on three plates, CD8 naive on two plates, and CD8 memory on one plate. Leukapheresis yielded between about 0.8 and 9.5 billion PBMCs per donor. Broader findings and caveats from the paper: Sampling was restricted to blood, and TCR repertoires in tissue are likely to differ from TCR repertoires in blood. Rarefaction of sorted-subset datasets indicated incomplete sequencing despite the large sequencing depth. Compared with non-shared clonotypes, clonotypes shared by all four sorted-subset donors had higher generation probabilities. Across a handful of donors, approximately 4.6% of naive CD4, approximately 3.6% of naive CD8, 2.3% of memory CD4, and 0.4% of memory CD8 clonotypes were shared. Pairwise subsampling indicated that sequencing depth was expected to affect the degree of clonotype sharing among donors. The genetic and exposure-history diversity represented was limited by the small number of donors. Naive subsets generally had larger estimated clonotype richness than memory subsets.

Using the deep immunoSEQ assay, multiplex PCR amplified TCR CDR3 regions from genomic DNA. Extracted genomic DNA from each cell subset was distributed evenly across all wells of several immunoSEQ 96-well plates, and each plate was treated as a replicate. For sorted subsets, around 200 ng genomic DNA, equal to 30,000 or so T cell genomes, was loaded into each replicate PCR. Purified libraries were quantified with a Qubit 3.0 fluorometer, sized on a Bioanalyzer 2100, and re-quantified with the KAPA Library Quantification kit. A separate single-read 150-cycle Illumina NextSeq 550 flow cell was used to sequence each immunoSEQ 96-well plate. For the original study's pipeline: Because the immunoSEQ output held only junctional sequences and lacked quality scores, the filtering could not match the filtering applied to full-length reads. To assign V/J genes and CDR3, sequences were annotated using PyIR, a Python wrapper for IgBLAST v1.9, with IMGT germline references. Any read was removed if the V/J assignment was weak (E-value above 1e-6), the CDR3 was missing, or the read contained stop codons, out-of-frame junctions, or ambiguous translated residues. A V3J clonotype was defined by an identical inferred V gene, J gene, and CDR3 amino acid sequence. To compute the percentage overlap between repertoires, the number of shared unique clonotypes was divided by the size of the smaller repertoire. Three approaches were used to assess repertoire richness: RTK rarefaction, the Chao1 estimator, and Recon v2.1 estimates of unobserved clonotypes. Generation probabilities for all TCRbeta clonotypes obtained by the gDNA method from four donors were computed using OLGA. In TCRdb, the immuneACCESS table is reduced to in-frame sequences with V and J assigned. These tables do not hold every clone; where another copy was compared, an unresolved V gene accounts for under half, and the others remain unexplained. D and trimming were read from the DNA, whereas the V and J calls and clone size are those reported in that table. The sample table contains about a million clones; only one count was recorded for about 74% of them. The ten biggest clones cover approximately 1.5% of the sample.

Compared with germline, V lacks 0 bases and J lacks 6 bases; bases without a gene match: 10. From the cysteine up to the phenylalanine, the CDR3 has a length of 16 residues. The CDR3 DNA has 48 bases and is translated from base 1. CDR1 and CDR2 (SGHVS, FQNEAQ) derive from the germline V gene. Healthy HIV-negative adults with no recently reported acute infections or vaccinations were included as donors. Every donor was a Caucasian adult residing in Nashville, Tennessee, USA. CD4+ T cells were enriched by magnetic negative selection; naive cells were then positively selected on CD45RA, and the negative fraction formed the memory subset. Blood was obtained by leukapheresis, after which PBMCs were separated by Ficoll-Histopaque density gradient centrifugation and cryopreserved in liquid nitrogen vapor phase. Analytical flow cytometry was used to check the purity and quantity of each magnetically sorted T cell population. Genomic DNA was isolated from each sorted fraction and quantified by UV absorbance on a Nanodrop 2000c.

The clonotype comes from a man in his late teens or twenties in good health. This sequence uses TRBV7-8 and TRBJ2-5, and TRBD1 aligns with 7 junction nucleotides. The sample taken for sequencing was memory CD4+ T cells sorted from blood. The cell subset or site label of this sample denotes: CD45RA-negative fraction. The CDR3 reads as follows: CASSLAERTGVKTQYF. Here is the DNA: TGTGCCAGCAGCTTAGCGGAGAGGACAGGCGTAAAGACCCAGTACTTC.